This is a list of T cell receptor beta chains from one sample in a study of identical twins. TCRdb analysed the 5' RACE reads with MiXCR anew, one entry per CDR3 protein. This sample has hundreds of thousands of distinct CDR3 sequences; around 7.4% occur once, and the top ten carry approximately 1.5%. A further study also used this sample, focusing on yellow fever vaccine responses in identical twins.

Sequencing input: PBMCs. Source of these receptors: a woman aged 18 to 35 in good health. CDR3s include the opening cysteine and the closing phenylalanine or tryptophan. Fields, in order: J gene, V gene, CDR3 length, clone size, D gene, CDR3 protein, CDR3 DNA. A D gene is named only where the DNA matches it firmly. Clone sizes are given selectively: once, few, many, or a class where the clone is expanded.

TRBJ2-3 | TRBV20-1 | 16 | many | TRBD2 | CSGFVQRGRSTDTQYF | TGCAGTGGTTTCGTCCAGCGGGGGCGAAGCACAGATACGCAGTATTTT
TRBJ2-3 | TRBV20-1 | 12 | few | - | CSAIGSGDTQYF | TGCAGTGCTATCGGGAGCGGGGATACGCAGTATTTT
TRBJ2-7 | TRBV6-1 | 16 | - | - | CASSPRTGVLWYEQYF | TGTGCCAGCAGCCCTCGTACGGGAGTATTATGGTACGAGCAGTACTTC
TRBJ2-5 | TRBV9 | 15 | - | - | CASSVDGLPQETQYF | TGTGCCAGCAGCGTAGATGGTCTCCCACAAGAGACCCAGTACTTC
TRBJ1-1 | TRBV11-1 | 14 | once | - | CASRSTGSGTEAFF | TGTGCCAGCCGTTCCACAGGGTCCGGCACTGAAGCTTTCTTT
TRBJ2-3 | TRBV9 | 14 | - | - | CASSFTSSTDTQYF | TGTGCCAGCAGCTTCACTAGCAGCACAGATACGCAGTATTTT
TRBJ2-7 | TRBV12-3/TRBV12-4 | 15 | - | TRBD1 | CASTGQALSTYEQYF | TGTGCCAGCACCGGACAGGCTCTATCGACCTACGAGCAGTACTTC
TRBJ1-2 | TRBV5-1 | 14 | many | TRBD1 | CASSLNYATGEDTF | TGCGCCAGCAGCTTGAATTATGCGACAGGGGAGGACACCTTC
TRBJ2-7 | TRBV4-1 | 17 | many | TRBD2 | CASSRYTGTSGPYEQYF | TGCGCCAGCAGCCGCTATACCGGGACTAGCGGACCCTACGAGCAGTACTTC
TRBJ2-3 | TRBV19 | 14 | many | TRBD2 | CASTSGLYTDTQYF | TGTGCCAGTACTAGCGGGTTGTACACAGATACGCAGTATTTT
TRBJ2-1 | TRBV6-5 | 12 | many | - | CASFNPYNEQFF | TGTGCCAGCTTCAATCCCTACAATGAGCAGTTCTTC
TRBJ2-3 | TRBV7-3 | 17 | - | TRBD2 | CASSTSSLAGTLGTQYF | TGTGCCAGCAGCACTTCTTCACTAGCGGGAACGCTGGGTACGCAGTATTTT
TRBJ2-7 | TRBV11-2 | 14 | - | TRBD2 | CASRPGLAVYEQYF | TGTGCCAGCAGGCCGGGACTAGCGGTCTACGAGCAGTACTTC
TRBJ2-5 | TRBV5-1 | 17 | many | TRBD2 | CASSLVPAGGVQETQYF | TGCGCCAGCAGCTTGGTCCCAGCGGGAGGAGTCCAAGAGACCCAGTACTTC
TRBJ2-2 | TRBV6-1 | 16 | - | TRBD1 | CATTSNRGVVTGELFF | TGTGCCACCACTAGTAACAGGGGAGTAGTCACCGGGGAGCTGTTTTTT
TRBJ1-2 | TRBV2 | 12 | few | - | CASTGQYGGYTF | TGTGCCAGCACCGGACAGTATGGGGGCTACACCTTC
TRBJ1-3 | TRBV20-1 | 15 | few | TRBD1 | CSASLGQGKGNTIYF | TGCAGTGCTAGTCTCGGACAGGGCAAAGGAAACACCATATATTTT
TRBJ2-3 | TRBV10-2 | 14 | many | - | CASNLVLYTDTQYF | TGCGCCAGCAATCTAGTTTTGTACACAGATACGCAGTATTTT
TRBJ1-2 | TRBV4-1 | 14 | many | - | CASSQGWDPRGYTF | TGCGCCAGCAGCCAAGGGTGGGACCCGCGGGGCTACACCTTC
TRBJ2-1 | TRBV12-3/TRBV12-4 | 13 | many | TRBD2 | CASSPDRGDEQFF | TGTGCCAGCAGTCCCGATCGGGGGGATGAGCAGTTCTTC
TRBJ1-6 | TRBV25-1 | 14 | - | TRBD1 | CASSQGQVNSPLHF | TGTGCCAGCAGCCAAGGACAGGTTAATTCACCCCTCCACTTT
TRBJ2-1 | TRBV12-3/TRBV12-4 | 14 | few | - | CASSFGDRTNEQFF | TGTGCCAGCAGTTTCGGGGACCGTACAAATGAGCAGTTCTTC
TRBJ2-3 | TRBV29-1 | 12 | - | TRBD2 | CSVTSGLETQYF | TGCAGCGTAACTAGCGGGTTGGAGACGCAGTATTTT
TRBJ2-2 | TRBV9 | 16 | few | TRBD2 | CASSLRGLAGTGELFF | TGTGCCAGCAGCTTACGGGGACTAGCGGGAACCGGGGAGCTGTTTTTT
TRBJ2-5 | TRBV20-1 | 14 | many | TRBD1 | CSASTGAFQETQYF | TGCAGTGCGTCAACAGGGGCATTTCAAGAGACCCAGTACTTC
TRBJ2-5 | TRBV21-1 | 14 | few | - | CASSNPGRQETQYF | TGTGCCAGCAGCAATCCAGGGCGCCAAGAGACCCAGTACTTC
TRBJ1-5 | TRBV12-3/TRBV12-4 | 15 | - | - | CASTRGAFSNQPQHF | TGTGCCAGCACCAGGGGAGCTTTTAGCAATCAGCCCCAGCATTTT
TRBJ2-1 | TRBV7-9 | 11 | many | - | CASSPLTKQFF | TGTGCCAGCAGCCCCCTTACCAAGCAGTTCTTC
TRBJ1-3 | TRBV9 | 15 | - | - | CASSGTDLSGNTIYF | TGTGCCAGCAGCGGAACAGACCTCTCTGGAAACACCATATATTTT
TRBJ2-1 | TRBV6-5 | 18 | few | TRBD1 | CASSSPAPGQGGYNEQFF | TGTGCCAGCAGTTCGCCCGCCCCGGGACAGGGGGGGTACAATGAGCAGTTCTTC
TRBJ2-3 | TRBV5-8 | 16 | many | - | CASISGTHRLTDTQYF | TGTGCCAGCATATCCGGGACTCATCGACTCACAGATACGCAGTATTTT
TRBJ2-3 | TRBV5-6 | 13 | - | - | CASSLGHADTQYF | TGTGCCAGCAGCTTGGGTCACGCAGATACGCAGTATTTT
TRBJ2-7 | TRBV5-1 | 19 | - | - | CASSYGQRLGTGRNYEQYF | TGCGCCAGCAGCTATGGACAGCGCCTGGGAACGGGCAGAAACTACGAGCAGTACTTC
TRBJ2-6 | TRBV10-3 | 17 | many | - | CAISEGRASSGANVLTF | TGTGCCATCAGTGAAGGCCGCGCCTCCTCTGGGGCCAACGTCCTGACTTTC
TRBJ2-7 | TRBV23-1 | 15 | - | TRBD1 | CASRPPGTGSYEQYF | TGCGCCAGCAGACCCCCCGGGACAGGGTCCTACGAGCAGTACTTC
TRBJ2-2 | TRBV28 | 14 | many | - | CASSLRTIAGELFF | TGTGCCAGCAGTTTAAGGACTATCGCCGGGGAGCTGTTTTTT
TRBJ2-1 | TRBV6-1 | 14 | many | TRBD2 | CASRVAGGAWEQFF | TGTGCCAGCAGGGTAGCGGGGGGAGCTTGGGAGCAGTTCTTC
TRBJ2-3 | TRBV20-1 | 14 | - | TRBD1 | CSAVRETGADTQYF | TGCAGTGCCGTAAGGGAAACAGGGGCAGATACGCAGTATTTT
TRBJ2-1 | TRBV20-1 | 16 | - | TRBD2 | CSALGLAASSYNEQFF | TGCAGTGCTTTGGGACTAGCGGCGAGCTCCTACAATGAGCAGTTCTTC
TRBJ2-1 | TRBV12-3/TRBV12-4 | 15 | many | TRBD1 | CASSRTGGMNNEQFF | TGTGCCAGCAGTAGGACAGGGGGTATGAACAATGAGCAGTTCTTC
TRBJ2-2 | TRBV13 | 18 | few | TRBD2 | CASSEGLAGVTNTGELFF | TGTGCCAGCAGCGAAGGACTAGCGGGAGTAACGAACACCGGGGAGCTGTTTTTT
TRBJ2-2 | TRBV28 | 13 | many | - | CACLTRRAGELFF | TGTGCCTGCCTAACACGGAGGGCCGGGGAGCTGTTTTTT
TRBJ1-1 | TRBV2 | 13 | few | - | CASIPGGPAEAFF | TGTGCCAGCATCCCCGGGGGGCCCGCTGAAGCTTTCTTT
TRBJ1-2 | TRBV5-1 | 15 | - | - | CASSLDSRSNYGYTF | TGCGCCAGCAGCCTGGACAGCCGATCTAACTATGGCTACACCTTC
TRBJ2-3 | TRBV27 | 16 | few | - | CASSPQSSGSADTQYF | TGTGCCAGCAGCCCCCAGAGTAGCGGTTCGGCAGATACGCAGTATTTT
TRBJ1-4 | TRBV7-6 | 16 | many | TRBD1 | CASSWTRGQPNEKLFF | TGTGCCAGCAGTTGGACCCGGGGACAGCCTAATGAAAAACTGTTTTTT
TRBJ1-5 | TRBV10-3 | 17 | many | TRBD1 | CATSTFRTGVSNQPQHF | TGTGCCACTTCGACCTTCCGGACAGGGGTTAGCAATCAGCCCCAGCATTTT